The 4 T cell receptor beta chains below were found in one sample sequenced in a study of blood T cell repertoires in COVID-19. Sequencing was performed with immunoSEQ multiplex PCR; in TCRdb, only in-frame clones are kept and a portion is missing. The sample lists over 120,000 clones, over 70% occurring once. Specimen: PBMCs or T cells enriched from blood (not recorded which). Receptors originate from a man aged 55 to 70 who had recovered from COVID-19.

V gene TRBV7-6 combines with J gene TRBJ1-6, with 7 bases that match TRBD1. J was trimmed by 7 bases and V by 6 bases; bases with no gene match: 6. This CDR3 region has 14 residues. Per the germline V gene, CDR1 is SGHVS and CDR2 is FNYEAQ. CDR3 residues: CASRADRTNSPLHF. Here the CDR3 DNA reads TGTGCCAGCAGAGCGGACAGGACAAATTCACCCCTCCACTTT.

The chain employs TRBV19 and TRBJ2-7; D remains unclear. The CDR3 totals 13 residues. Trimming took 3 bases from V and 2 from J, leaving 8 bases between them. The germline V gene has CDR1 LNHDA and CDR2 SQIVND (reference sequence). The CDR3 spells CASSMGSTYEQYF. CDR3 sequence (DNA): TGTGCCAGTAGTATGGGCAGCACCTACGAGCAGTACTTC.

The CDR3 here is CAISPQGRSTGELFF. The CDR3 region has the DNA TGTGCCATCTCCCCCCAGGGGCGGAGCACCGGGGAGCTGTTTTTT. The chain carries TRBV5-4 and TRBJ2-2; D is possibly TRBD1 (6 bases). This CDR3 has 15 residues. The germline V gene encodes CDR1 SGHNT and CDR2 YYREEE (reference sequence). Trimming stripped 9 bases from V and 4 bases from J, with 19 bases between.

The chain is built from TRBV19 and TRBJ1-1, with 9 bases matching TRBD1. In germline, CDR1 is LNHDA, CDR2 SQIVND (reference sequence). The length of the CDR3 is 13 residues. Trimming cost V 2 bases and J 6 bases; bases outside gene matches: 1. This CDR3 is CASSIRTGAEAFF. CDR3 nucleotide sequence: TGTGCCAGTAGTATAAGGACAGGGGCTGAAGCTTTCTTT.